This T cell receptor beta chain was observed in a study of shared clonotypes between healthy human individuals. Findings and limits, study-wide: A limitation of the genetic and exposure-history diversity represented arose from few donors. Sorted-subset samples were not fully sequenced, rarefaction indicated. Clonotypes shared by all four sorted-subset donors had higher generation probabilities than non-shared clonotypes.

The naive CD8 population came from CD45RO-negative cells selected for CCR7, without terminally differentiated effector memory CD45RA+ cells. Donors comprised only Caucasian adults living in Nashville, Tennessee. The sample holds one count of this clone. The antigen remains undetermined. Trimming took 3 bases from V and 5 from J; bases not matched to a gene: 3. CDR3 size: 14 residues. Germline V gives CDR1 SGDLS, CDR2 YYNGEE. Generated by immunoSEQ multiplex PCR, the TCRdb table keeps only in-frame clones and is missing some. This repertoire shows 2 million or so clones, over 85% found once; its top ten account for 0.85% to 1.3%.

Sequenced: naive CD8+ T cells sorted from blood. This sequence originates from a man aged 18 to 30 in good health. The rearrangement uses TRBV9 and TRBJ2-2, with 8 bases aligning to TRBD1. CDR3 region: CASSGRQGTGELFF. As DNA, the CDR3 is TGTGCCAGCAGCGGAAGACAGGGGACCGGGGAGCTGTTTTTT.